Detailed here is one T cell receptor (beta chain). The entry originates in a study of regulatory T cells in long-lasting Graves disease. Time point indicated: persistent/refractory GD, antithyroid drugs over 5 years with positive TRAb. RNA from PBMCs was the source of the TCR library. The V end lost 4 bases, the J end lost 4 bases, and 10 bases lay between the germline ends. In germline, CDR1 is SQVTM, CDR2 ANQGSEA. The CDR3 totals 12 residues. Libraries of TCR beta came from iRepertoire HTBI primers plus Arm-PCR of CDR3 regions. In TCRdb, the multiplex PCR reads were re-called with MiXCR into one record per CDR3 protein. Of about 450,000 distinct CDR3 sequences in the sample, 23% were seen once.

The source of this sequence is a female donor with Graves disease. This rearrangement joins TRBV29-1 to TRBJ2-5; D is uncertain. Sequenced material: peripheral blood mononuclear cells (PBMCs), taken when the disease was refractory, from a patient treated with antithyroid drugs. The CDR3 DNA reads as TGCAGCGTTGGGGCCGCCCTAGAGACCCAGTACTTC. Encoded protein: CSVGAALETQYF.